This record covers a single T cell receptor beta chain. The CDR3 has 15 amino acids. Trimming removed 0 bases from V and 7 bases from J, with 15 bases in between. Germline CDR1 reads LNHDA; CDR2 reads SQIVND (reference sequence). The sample belongs to a study of blood T cell repertoires in COVID-19. Study-level background: T cells, B-cell-depleted T cells, or PBMCs provided the cDNA or gDNA that served as material.

Authors' analysis steps: By means of reference gene primer amplification, nucleated cell counts were estimated. The repertoire was sequenced with immunoSEQ multiplex PCR; TCRdb's copy has only in-frame clones and lacks some. V and J calls and clone size are as listed in that table; D and trimming were resolved from the DNA. Among 200,000 to 300,000 clones listed, roughly 82% were seen once. Sequencing input: peripheral blood. The receptor was derived from a man in his forties who had recovered from COVID-19. The chain carries TRBV19 and TRBJ2-5; no firm D call. CDR3 nucleotides: TGTGCCAGTAGTATAGATACCACCTATCGTTCGACCCAGTACTTC. Residues: CASSIDTTYRSTQYF.